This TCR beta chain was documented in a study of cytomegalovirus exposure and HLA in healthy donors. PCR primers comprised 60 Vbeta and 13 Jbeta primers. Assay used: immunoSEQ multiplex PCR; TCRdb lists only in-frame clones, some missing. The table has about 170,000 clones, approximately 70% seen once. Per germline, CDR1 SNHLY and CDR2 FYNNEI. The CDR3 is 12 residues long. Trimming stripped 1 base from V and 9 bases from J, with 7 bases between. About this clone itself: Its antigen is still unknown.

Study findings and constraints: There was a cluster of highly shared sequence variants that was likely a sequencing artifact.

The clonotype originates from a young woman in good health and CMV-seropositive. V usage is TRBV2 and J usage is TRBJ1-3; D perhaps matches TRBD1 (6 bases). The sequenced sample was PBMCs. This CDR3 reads CASSEEQGTIYF. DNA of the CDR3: TGTGCCAGCAGTGAAGAACAGGGCACCATATATTTT.